Listed below are T cell receptor beta chains from one sample, sequenced in a study of T cell responses to AZD1222 COVID-19 vaccine. The protocol was immunoSEQ multiplex PCR, while the TCRdb copy is restricted to in-frame clones and leaves out a portion. The sample includes 75,000 to 100,000 clones, roughly nine tenths of them seen just once. Here the sequenced sample was peripheral blood, taken on day 0 of AZD1222 vaccination. These receptors were collected from an adult in good health. Both conserved end residues are part of each CDR3. The D gene is left open where the match is weak. Clone size, where shown, is once, few, many, or a class for clones that have expanded.

j_gene	d_gene	len	v_gene	abundance	CDR3nt	CDR3aa
TRBJ1-6	.	16	TRBV7-2	.	TGTGCCAGCAGGACAAGTCCCGTGACGGTTTCGTCACCCCTCCACTTT	CASRTSPVTVSSPLHF
TRBJ2-5	.	11	TRBV7-2	.	TGTGCCAGCAGTATCCGAGAGACCCAGTACTTC	CASSIRETQYF
TRBJ2-7	TRBD1	14	TRBV30	once	TGTGCCTTGCCGGGACAGGGGTCGACCTACGAGCAGTACTTC	CALPGQGSTYEQYF
TRBJ2-2	.	16	TRBV10-1	.	TGCGCCAGCAGTGACCGCCGGTCCGGTTCCACCGGGGAGCTGTTTTTT	CASSDRRSGSTGELFF
TRBJ2-7	TRBD1	14	TRBV6-5	.	TGTGCCAGCAGTCCCGGGACAGGGACAGTCGAGCAGTACTTC	CASSPGTGTVEQYF
TRBJ1-4	TRBD1	16	TRBV7-7	.	TGTGCTAGCAGCGTTCCCGGGACAGTTACTAATGAAAAACTGTTTTTT	CASSVPGTVTNEKLFF
TRBJ2-7	TRBD2	14	TRBV10-3	.	TGTGCCATCAGTGGACTAGCGGGAGCCTACGAGCAGTACTTC	CAISGLAGAYEQYF
TRBJ2-1	.	13	TRBV6-1	.	TGTGCCAGCAGTGAAATTAGGATGAGTGAGCAGTTCTTC	CASSEIRMSEQFF
TRBJ1-1	.	14	TRBV11-2	.	TGTGCCAGCAGCTTGCGTTCAGCGAACACTGAAGCTTTCTTT	CASSLRSANTEAFF
TRBJ1-1	.	11	TRBV20-1	.	TGCAGGGGGGGGACGAACACTGAAGCTTTCTTT	CRGGTNTEAFF
TRBJ2-7	.	12	TRBV19	.	TGTGCCAGGGGACGGACCCACTACGAGCAGTACTTC	CARGRTHYEQYF
TRBJ1-2	.	15	TRBV4-1	.	TGCGCCAGCAGCCACTCCTCGACAGGTTCCTATGGCTACACCTTC	CASSHSSTGSYGYTF
TRBJ2-3	.	13	TRBV18	.	TGTGCCAGCTCACCCGCCGGGACAGATACGCAGTATTTT	CASSPAGTDTQYF
TRBJ1-6	.	15	TRBV19	.	TGTGCCAGTAGTATGACAGGCCAAAGTGATTCACCCCTCCACTTT	CASSMTGQSDSPLHF
TRBJ1-1	.	12	TRBV12-3/TRBV12-4	.	TGTGCCAGCAGGGTTATGAACACTGAAGCTTTCTTT	CASRVMNTEAFF
TRBJ2-1	.	14	TRBV6-1	.	TGTGCCAGCAGTGAAATTTTATTAGAACTCGAGCAGTTCTTC	CASSEILLELEQFF
TRBJ2-1	TRBD2	16	TRBV7-9	.	TGTGCCAGCAGCTCGGGACTAGCGGGGCGCTACAATGAGCAGTTCTTC	CASSSGLAGRYNEQFF